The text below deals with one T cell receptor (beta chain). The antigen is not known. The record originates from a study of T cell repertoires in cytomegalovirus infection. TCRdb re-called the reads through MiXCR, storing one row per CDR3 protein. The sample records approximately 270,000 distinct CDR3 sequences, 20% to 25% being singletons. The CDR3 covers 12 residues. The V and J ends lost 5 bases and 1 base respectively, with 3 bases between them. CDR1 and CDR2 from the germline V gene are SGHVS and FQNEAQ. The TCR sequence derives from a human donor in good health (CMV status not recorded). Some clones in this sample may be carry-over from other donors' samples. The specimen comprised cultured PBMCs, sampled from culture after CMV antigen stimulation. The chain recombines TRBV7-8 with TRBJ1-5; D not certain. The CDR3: CASSASNQPQHF. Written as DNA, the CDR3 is TGTGCCAGCAGCGCGAGCAATCAGCCCCAGCATTTT. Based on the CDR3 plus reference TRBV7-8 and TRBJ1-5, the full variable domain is GAGVSQSPRYKVAKRGQDVALRCDPISGHVSLFWYQQALGQGPEFLTYFQNEAQLDKSGLPSDRFFAERPEGSVSTLKIQRTQQEDSAVYLCASSASNQPQHFGDGTRLSIL.